The 5 T cell receptor beta chains below come from one sample, sequenced in a study of T cells in Graves' hyperthyroidism and ophthalmopathy. The source material, RNA transcripts, was used to amplify TCR beta CDR3 regions. The study used the HTBI primer set for a first-round RT-PCR of the TCR CDR3. Via MiXCR, TCRdb re-called the multiplex PCR reads, giving one row per CDR3 protein. The sample has about 640,000 distinct CDR3 sequences, less than 25% seen once. Source material: blood. The receptors come from a man aged 25-45 years with Graves' ophthalmopathy.

This chain links TRBV4-1 with TRBJ1-1; D gene unclear. V lost 1 base, J lost 6 bases, and 9 bases lay in between. Germline V gives CDR1 MGHRA, CDR2 YSYEKL. The CDR3 loop spans 13 amino acids. CDR3 nucleotide sequence: TGCGCCAGCAGCCAAGGGGGAATCGCTGAAGCTTTCTTT. Translation gives CASSQGGIAEAFF.

This clonotype has just a few counts. The junction departs from germline at one end; a sequencing error may be responsible. The chain employs TRBV27 and TRBJ2-6; perhaps TRBD2 as D (6 bases). Germline V gives CDR1 MNHEY, CDR2 SMNVEV (reference sequence). The CDR3 has 14 amino acids. The CDR3 spells CASSSGLRANVLAF. In DNA form, the CDR3 reads TGTGCCAGCAGTTCGGGACTCCGGGCCAACGTCCTGGCTTTC.

The chain has TRBV20-1 and TRBJ2-7; TRBD1 matches at 8 bases. The V gene's germline CDR1 is DFQATT and CDR2 SNEGSKA (reference sequence). The ends lost 5 bases at V and 2 bases at J; junction bases unmatched: 8. CDR3 length equals 14 residues. The CDR3 nucleotides are TGCAGTGCTTATATTAGGGACAGGACCTACGAGCAGTACTTC. This encodes CSAYIRDRTYEQYF.

This clonotype appeared many times. The V and J genes are TRBV20-1 and TRBJ1-4, with no clear D. Germline CDR1 is DFQATT and CDR2 is SNEGSKA (reference sequence). Trimming took 6 bases from V and 4 from J, leaving 15 bases between them. The CDR3 covers 14 residues. The CDR3 reads CSASGPLVNEKLFF. Written as DNA, the CDR3 is TGCAGTGCCTCCGGACCGCTGGTTAATGAAAAACTGTTTTTT.

This chain connects TRBV5-6 to TRBJ2-5, with D possibly TRBD2 on 5 matching bases. The CDR3 has 13 amino acids. V was cut by 2 bases and J by 5 bases, with 10 bases left in between. Per germline, CDR1 SGHDT and CDR2 YYEEEE. The CDR3 DNA follows: TGTGCCAGCAGCTTCGGGGATCACGAGACCCAGTACTTC. Residues: CASSFGDHETQYF.